These 7 T cell receptor beta chains were sequenced from one sample in a study of blood T cell repertoires in COVID-19. Assay: immunoSEQ multiplex PCR; the TCRdb copy retains only in-frame clones and omits some. The sample has 150,000 to 250,000 clones, 87% seen once. The sample was PBMCs or T cells enriched from blood (not recorded which). All receptors derive from a woman aged 25 to 45 who had recovered from COVID-19.

This chain links TRBV7-9 with TRBJ2-5; 10 nucleotides agree with TRBD2. The CDR3 contains 18 residues. Trimming cost V 2 bases and J 5 bases; bases outside gene matches: 14. The germline V gene encodes CDR1 SEHNR and CDR2 FQNEAQ (reference sequence). For the CDR3, the DNA is TGTGCCAGCAGCTTAAGGTCCTCGAGCGGGAGGGCCCGGGAGACCCAGTACTTC. Encoded protein: CASSLRSSSGRARETQYF.

The chain uses TRBV4-3 and TRBJ1-1; no clear D. In germline, CDR1 is LGHNA, CDR2 YSLEER. V was clipped by 0 bases and J by 3 bases, with 11 bases between them. The CDR3 totals 15 residues. The chain's CDR3 is CASSQDRRRDTEAFF. The CDR3 nucleotides are TGCGCCAGCAGCCAAGACCGCCGGAGGGACACTGAAGCTTTCTTT.

The J gene is TRBJ1-2, the V gene TRBV4-3; D remains ambiguous. CDR1 is LGHNA and CDR2 is YSLEER in the germline V gene. The CDR3 extends over 14 amino acids. Trimming stripped 0 bases from V and 4 bases from J, with 9 bases between. CDR3 sequence reads: CASSQDWPSYGYTF. As DNA, the CDR3 is TGCGCCAGCAGCCAAGACTGGCCCAGCTATGGCTACACCTTC.

A few counts support this clone. V usage is TRBV18 and J usage is TRBJ2-5; tentatively, D is TRBD1 (6 bases). Germline-derived CDR1 and CDR2 are KGHSH and LQKENI. The V and J ends lost 1 base and 4 bases respectively, with 10 bases between them. The CDR3 extends over 14 amino acids. The CDR3, as DNA: TGTGCCAGCTCACCACGCAGGGGCACAGAGACCCAGTACTTC. Amino acids: CASSPRRGTETQYF.

The chain couples TRBV11-2 to TRBJ1-2, with D perhaps TRBD1 (5 bases). Germline CDR1 and CDR2: SGHAT and FQNNGV. The CDR3 sequence is 15 residues long. V was pared by 2 bases and J by 2 bases, with 12 bases between. CDR3 sequence (DNA): TGTGCCAGCAGCTTACAATGGGCAGGGAACTATGGCTACACCTTC. This sequence encodes CASSLQWAGNYGYTF. The full variable domain, completed using reference TRBV11-2 and TRBJ1-2, is EAGVAQSPRYKIIEKRQSVAFWCNPISGHATLYWYQQILGQGPKLLIQFQNNGVVDDSQLPKDRFSAERLKGVDSTLKIQPAKLEDSAVYLCASSLQWAGNYGYTFGSGTRLTVV.

The J gene is TRBJ1-2, the V gene TRBV5-4; no definite D call. The V gene's germline CDR1 is SGHNT and CDR2 YYREEE (reference sequence). Trimming pared 0 bases from V and 1 base from J, leaving 10 bases between. The CDR3 length is 15 residues. CDR3: CASSLDVSVNYGYTF. DNA for the CDR3: TGTGCCAGCAGCTTGGATGTTTCAGTTAACTATGGCTACACCTTC.

The chain employs TRBV24-1 and TRBJ2-5, with 8 bases aligning to TRBD1. The CDR3 contains 15 residues. Germline V gene lookup returns CDR1 KGHDR and CDR2 SFDVKD. J was trimmed by 4 bases and V by 3 bases; bases with no gene match: 6. CDR3 nucleotides: TGTGCCACCAGTGATCCGGACAGGGCCCCAGAGACCCAGTACTTC. Its translation is CATSDPDRAPETQYF.